These 32 T cell receptor beta chains originate from one sample sequenced in a study of blood T cell repertoires in COVID-19. Using immunoSEQ multiplex PCR, the repertoire was profiled, and TCRdb retains in-frame clones only, with some absent. The profile shows about 46,000 clones, more than 80% of them singletons. Sequences were obtained from peripheral blood. Receptor source: a man aged 55 to 70 with acute or convalescent COVID-19.

J is TRBJ1-1 and V is TRBV5-6; 7 positions agree with TRBD1. The CDR3 sequence is 15 residues long. The V gene end was trimmed by 4 bases and the J gene end by 0 bases; junction bases not matched to a gene: 6. Looked up from germline, CDR1 is SGHDT and CDR2 is YYEEEE. CDR3 residues: CASSLGQTMNTEAFF. Here the CDR3 DNA reads TGTGCCAGCAGCCTGGGACAGACAATGAACACTGAAGCTTTCTTT.

This chain joins TRBV5-1 and TRBJ1-3, with D unclear. This CDR3 spans 16 amino acids. The germline V gene encodes CDR1 SGHRS and CDR2 YFSETQ. V shed 0 bases and J shed 5 bases, with 15 bases lying between them. The CDR3 DNA reads TGCGCCAGCAGCTTGGCCCCGTCGGAGGGCCGAAACACCATATATTTT. It is translated as CASSLAPSEGRNTIYF.

This clone was found a few times. The chain has TRBV5-1 and TRBJ2-1; 12 bases are shared with TRBD2. V was pared by 4 bases and J by 8 bases, with 4 bases of the junction left unmatched. The CDR3 is 14 amino acids. Per the germline V gene, CDR1 is SGHRS and CDR2 is YFSETQ. CDR3 sequence: CASSTRTSGDEQFF. The CDR3 nucleotides read TGCGCCAGCAGCACGCGGACTAGCGGGGATGAGCAGTTCTTC.

This clone was seen just once. V gene TRBV18 combines with J gene TRBJ2-1; 12 bases fit TRBD1. The ends lost 6 bases at V and 8 bases at J; junction bases unmatched: 17. CDR3 length: 18 amino acids. In germline, CDR1 is KGHSH, CDR2 LQKENI. The CDR3 is CASSPGTGGVISPHEQFF. CDR3 DNA: TGTGCCAGCTCCCCCGGGACAGGGGGCGTCATCAGTCCCCATGAGCAGTTCTTC.

V is TRBV27 and J is TRBJ2-7; 15 positions agree with TRBD2. The ends lost 5 bases at V and 4 bases at J; junction bases unmatched: 6. Looked up from germline, CDR1 is MNHEY and CDR2 is SMNVEV (reference sequence). The CDR3 length is 16 residues. In DNA, the CDR3 is TGTGCCAGCAGTGGACTAGCGGGAGGGCCCTCTTACGAGCAGTACTTC. This codes for CASSGLAGGPSYEQYF.

The genes are TRBV27 and TRBJ2-1, with 10 bases that match TRBD1. CDR1 and CDR2 from the germline V gene are MNHEY and SMNVEV (reference sequence). The CDR3 length is 19 residues. J gave up 6 bases and V 5 bases, and 19 bases lay outside the gene matches. The CDR3: CASSPPSGTGALGVNEQFF. The CDR3 nucleotides are TGTGCCAGCAGTCCACCCTCCGGGACAGGGGCCCTGGGGGTCAATGAGCAGTTCTTC.

The chain employs TRBV28 and TRBJ2-3; D perhaps matches TRBD1 (5 bases). Trimming took 3 bases from V and 2 from J, leaving 9 bases between them. Germline V gene lookup returns CDR1 MDHEN and CDR2 SYDVKM. The CDR3 has 14 amino acids. CDR3 sequence reads: CASSLGQFTDTQYF. CDR3 nucleotides: TGTGCCAGCAGTTTGGGGCAGTTCACAGATACGCAGTATTTT.

This chain connects TRBV30 to TRBJ1-2; D uncertain. Germline V gene data show CDR1 as GTSNPN and CDR2 as SVGIG (reference sequence). The CDR3 covers 13 residues. With 5 bases removed from V and 8 bases from J, the gap between germline ends came to 18 bases. The CDR3 here is CAWEGGQGSGYTF. CDR3 DNA: TGTGCCTGGGAGGGTGGTCAAGGGAGCGGCTACACCTTC.

This sequence joins TRBV5-1 and TRBJ1-2; 9 positions match TRBD1. This CDR3 comprises 16 residues. Trimming cost V 1 base and J 4 bases; bases outside gene matches: 8. Germline CDR1 reads SGHRS; CDR2 reads YFSETQ. The CDR3 DNA is TGCGCCAGCAGCTTGAATCCGGGACAGGGACTCTATGGCTACACCTTC. Translated, it gives CASSLNPGQGLYGYTF. Supplemented by reference TRBV5-1 and TRBJ1-2, the full variable domain reads KAGVTQTPRYLIKTRGQQVTLSCSPISGHRSVSWYQQTPGQGLQFLFEYFSETQRNKGNFPGRFSGRQFSNSRSEMNVSTLELGDSALYLCASSLNPGQGLYGYTFGSGTRLTVV.

This clone has more than one count but fewer than ten. The DNA of the CDR3 is TGTGCCAGCAGCGTAGGGCCCAGGGGGGATCAGCCCCAGCATTTT. The encoded protein is CASSVGPRGDQPQHF. The chain employs TRBV9 and TRBJ1-5; 7 nucleotides match TRBD1. This CDR3 is built from 15 residues. V was clipped by 0 bases and J by 5 bases; unmatched bases: 5. CDR1 SGDLS and CDR2 YYNGEE come from the germline V gene.

The CDR3 sequence is CASSPGTGNYGYTF. Here the CDR3 DNA reads TGTGCCAGCAGTCCCGGGACAGGGAACTATGGCTACACCTTC. The chain uses TRBV28 and TRBJ1-2, with 9 bases fitting TRBD1. The V segment lost 5 bases and the J segment 2 bases; nucleotides outside the gene matches: 3. Per germline, CDR1 MDHEN and CDR2 SYDVKM. CDR3 length: 14 residues.

V usage is TRBV19 and J usage is TRBJ1-1, with D hard to call. V lost 8 bases, J lost 2 bases, and 15 bases lay in between. This CDR3 has 14 amino acids. CDR1 is LNHDA and CDR2 is SQIVND in the germline V gene (reference sequence). The CDR3 DNA follows: TGTGCCAGTGGATACAGCGCTAGCAACACTGAAGCTTTCTTT. Translation: CASGYSASNTEAFF.

This clone was detected only a few times. V gene TRBV9 combines with J gene TRBJ2-7; D not certain. CDR1 and CDR2 (germline): SGDLS, YYNGEE. The CDR3 consists of 16 residues. V dropped 0 bases and J dropped 0 bases, with 13 bases sitting between them. CDR3 bases: TGTGCCAGCAGCGTAGGGTTAGCATGGAGCTCCTACGAGCAGTACTTC. Translating gives CASSVGLAWSSYEQYF.

This clone has just one count. V is TRBV3-1 (or the pseudogene TRBV3-2) and J is TRBJ2-1; 10 nucleotides match TRBD2. The CDR3 extends over 18 amino acids. Trimming cost V 0 bases and J 4 bases; bases outside gene matches: 9. Germline V gene lookup returns CDR1 LGHDT and CDR2 YNNKEL (reference sequence). The CDR3 sequence is CASSQEMASGSAYNEQFF. CDR3 coding DNA: TGTGCCAGCAGCCAAGAGATGGCTAGCGGGAGTGCGTACAATGAGCAGTTCTTC.

The chain couples TRBV18 to TRBJ2-1; D is unclear. With 1 base removed from V and 5 bases from J, the gap between germline ends came to 15 bases. Germline CDR1 is KGHSH and CDR2 is LQKENI. This CDR3 spans 16 amino acids. The CDR3 region is CASSPRLLEGNNEQFF. The CDR3 coding sequence is TGTGCCAGCTCACCACGGCTCCTAGAAGGAAACAATGAGCAGTTCTTC.

The chain is built from TRBV9 and TRBJ1-1; no clear D gene. The germline V and J ends were trimmed by 0 bases and 2 bases, with 8 bases remaining between them. CDR1 and CDR2 (germline): SGDLS, YYNGEE. The CDR3 contains 14 residues. The CDR3 loop reads CASSVGWHNTEAFF. The CDR3 nucleotides read TGTGCCAGCAGCGTAGGGTGGCATAACACTGAAGCTTTCTTT.

The J gene is TRBJ1-1, the V gene TRBV7-3; tentative D call: TRBD1 (5 bases). CDR1 and CDR2 from the germline V gene are SGHTA and FQGTGA. The CDR3 is 13 residues long. The V gene lost 5 bases and the J gene lost 1 base, with 8 bases spanning the gap. CDR3 amino acids: CASSPQGNTEAFF. The DNA for the CDR3 is TGTGCCAGCAGCCCCCAGGGGAACACTGAAGCTTTCTTT. Based on the CDR3 plus reference TRBV7-3 and TRBJ1-1, the full variable domain is GAGVSQTPSNKVTEKGKYVELRCDPISGHTALYWYRQSLGQGPEFLIYFQGTGAADDSGLPNDRFFAVRPEGSVSTLKIQRTERGDSAVYLCASSPQGNTEAFFGQGTRLTVV.

The V gene is TRBV28, the J gene TRBJ2-7; D not certain. The CDR3 spans 12 residues. Trimming took off 2 bases at V and 7 bases at J, with 9 bases between the two ends. CDR1 is MDHEN and CDR2 is SYDVKM in the germline V gene. Written as DNA, the CDR3 is TGTGCCAGCAGTTTAGGGTCGCGGGAGCAGTACTTC. It is translated as CASSLGSREQYF.

The chain combines TRBV6-2 or TRBV6-3 with TRBJ1-5, with a tentative D call TRBD1 (5 bases). With 4 bases removed from V and 0 bases from J, the gap between germline ends came to 16 bases. Germline V lookup: CDR1 MNHEY, CDR2 SVGEGT. The CDR3 is made up of 17 amino acids. CDR3 region: CASSSIRQTHSNQPQHF. The CDR3 bases are TGTGCCAGCAGTTCCATTCGACAGACTCATAGCAATCAGCCCCAGCATTTT.

This chain uses TRBV7-9 with TRBJ1-3; 8 bases match TRBD1. The trim removed 5 bases at V and 4 bases at J, leaving 7 bases unmatched. Germline CDR1 SEHNR, CDR2 FQNEAQ (reference sequence). This CDR3 has 15 amino acids. Written as DNA, the CDR3 is TGTGCCAGCAGCCAGGGGGCAATGGGCGGAAACACCATATATTTT. Translation: CASSQGAMGGNTIYF.

This chain links TRBV13 with TRBJ2-5; TRBD2 might be the D (5 bases). The ends were cut back, 5 bases at V and 4 bases at J, with 17 bases in the middle. The germline V gene encodes CDR1 PRHDT and CDR2 FYEKMQ (reference sequence). The length of the CDR3 is 15 residues. CDR3 DNA: TGTGCCAGCAGCCGAATCTCACTAGTATCAGAGACCCAGTACTTC. It codes for CASSRISLVSETQYF.

The V call is TRBV9, the J call TRBJ1-2; weak D call: TRBD1 (6 bases). Trimming took off 0 bases at V and 3 bases at J, with 9 bases between the two ends. CDR3 length equals 14 residues. CDR1 is SGDLS, CDR2 YYNGEE, per germline. The CDR3 loop reads CASSVGGGDYGYTF. The CDR3 DNA sequence: TGTGCCAGCAGCGTAGGAGGGGGGGACTATGGCTACACCTTC.

The chain has TRBV7-3 and TRBJ2-1, with TRBD2 matching 10 bases. V lost 5 bases, J lost 3 bases, and 4 bases stayed unmatched. Germline V gene lookup returns CDR1 SGHTA and CDR2 FQGTGA. The CDR3 consists of 15 residues. Written as DNA, the CDR3 is TGTGCCAGCAGCCCTGGACTAGCGGTCTACAATGAGCAGTTCTTC. Protein product: CASSPGLAVYNEQFF.

The chain links TRBV19 to TRBJ2-7; 7 nucleotides agree with TRBD1. J was trimmed by 2 bases and V by 5 bases; bases with no gene match: 6. The germline V gene encodes CDR1 LNHDA and CDR2 SQIVND (reference sequence). The CDR3 covers 14 residues. The CDR3 nucleotides read TGTGCCAGTAGTCCGAGACAGGGCACCTACGAGCAGTACTTC. It specifies CASSPRQGTYEQYF.

The rearrangement links TRBV19 to TRBJ2-1, with D perhaps matching TRBD2 (7 bases). The germline gives CDR1 LNHDA, CDR2 SQIVND (reference sequence). This CDR3 spans 14 amino acids. Trimming pared 5 bases from V and 4 bases from J, leaving 12 bases between. DNA for the CDR3: TGTGCCAGTAGTTTCGGGGGGCTTTACAATGAGCAGTTCTTC. Translated: CASSFGGLYNEQFF.

The CDR3 sequence: CATRPSGTGGGYTF. The CDR3 DNA reads TGTGCCACCAGACCGTCCGGGACGGGGGGAGGCTACACCTTC. This rearrangement joins TRBV15 to TRBJ1-2; weak D call: TRBD1 (5 bases). The V gene lost 6 bases and the J gene lost 8 bases, with 19 bases spanning the gap. CDR1 and CDR2 (germline): LNHNV, YYDKDF (reference sequence). The CDR3 totals 14 residues.

The CDR3 DNA reads as TGTGCCAGCAGCTCCCCCCCAGGACTAGCGATAAGCTACGAGCAGTACTTC. Encoded protein: CASSSPPGLAISYEQYF. The chain uses TRBV9 and TRBJ2-7; the match to TRBD2 covers 9 bases. CDR3 length: 17 amino acids. Trimming cost V 4 bases and J 3 bases; bases outside gene matches: 14. Per germline, CDR1 SGDLS and CDR2 YYNGEE.

This clone was recorded once. The V and J genes are TRBV28 and TRBJ1-5, with no clear D. Germline values: CDR1 MDHEN, CDR2 SYDVKM. The CDR3 is 15 residues long. The germline V and J ends were trimmed by 1 base and 0 bases, with 7 bases remaining between them. The CDR3 reads CASSLLEDSNQPQHF. As DNA, the CDR3 is TGTGCCAGCAGTTTATTGGAGGATAGCAATCAGCCCCAGCATTTT. Based on the CDR3 plus reference TRBV28 and TRBJ1-5, the full variable domain is DVKVTQSSRYLVKRTGEKVFLECVQDMDHENMFWYRQDPGLGLRLIYFSYDVKMKEKGDIPEGYSVSREKKERFSLILESASTNQTSMYLCASSLLEDSNQPQHFGDGTRLSIL.

The rearrangement links TRBV28 to TRBJ1-1; TRBD1 matches at 8 bases. The CDR3 covers 13 residues. The ends lost 11 bases at V and 1 base at J; junction bases unmatched: 6. The germline gives CDR1 MDHEN, CDR2 SYDVKM. The CDR3 reads CAWGTGANTEAFF. CDR3 coding DNA: TGTGCCTGGGGGACAGGAGCGAACACTGAAGCTTTCTTT. Using reference TRBV28 and TRBJ1-1 for the parts outside the CDR3, the full variable domain is DVKVTQSSRYLVKRTGEKVFLECVQDMDHENMFWYRQDPGLGLRLIYFSYDVKMKEKGDIPEGYSVSREKKERFSLILESASTNQTSMYLCAWGTGANTEAFFGQGTRLTVV.

The chain uses TRBV6-2 or TRBV6-3 and TRBJ2-7, with D maybe TRBD1 (6 bases). The CDR3 spans 18 residues. Trimming removed 2 bases from V and 3 bases from J, with 23 bases in between. The germline gives CDR1 MNHEY, CDR2 SVGEGT. DNA of the CDR3: TGTGCCAGCAGTTACCCACCTGAGTTGAGTAAAGGGGGCTACGAGCAGTACTTC. Its translation is CASSYPPELSKGGYEQYF.

The chain carries TRBV19 and TRBJ1-2; D is perhaps TRBD1 (5 bases). CDR1 and CDR2 (germline): LNHDA, SQIVND (reference sequence). The length of the CDR3 is 15 residues. Between the trimmed V and J ends, which lost 6 bases and 3 bases, there was a span of 17 bases. The chain's CDR3 is CASSRDFKTHYGYTF. CDR3 sequence (DNA): TGTGCCAGTAGCAGGGACTTCAAGACCCACTATGGCTACACCTTC.

The chain couples TRBV28 to TRBJ1-5, with no clear D. Germline CDR1 is MDHEN and CDR2 is SYDVKM. The CDR3 runs to 15 residues. V was pared by 6 bases and J by 0 bases, with 12 bases between. The chain's CDR3 is CASRRVGFSNQPQHF. DNA for the CDR3: TGTGCCAGCAGGCGGGTGGGATTTAGCAATCAGCCCCAGCATTTT.